Following are 20 T cell receptor beta chains from one sample sequenced in a study of graft-versus-host responses after intestinal transplantation. The table came from immunoSEQ multiplex PCR; TCRdb's copy has only in-frame clones and leaves some out. The sample yields about 94,000 clones, over 75% seen once. Their cognate antigens are unknown. The source material was unstimulated CD8+ T cells sorted from spleen or lymph node cells, sampled before intestinal transplant. The receptor set was obtained from a human donor who received an intestinal transplant.

The rearrangement links TRBV6-1 to TRBJ1-2, with 7 bases identical to TRBD1. The CDR3 contains 14 residues. V lost 6 bases and J lost 8; bases outside the gene matches: 12. Per the germline V gene, CDR1 is MNHNS and CDR2 is SASEGT. The CDR3 DNA reads as TGTGCCAGCAGGAGACAGGGCTATGTCGGGGGCTACACCTTC. Protein sequence: CASRRQGYVGGYTF.

The V gene is TRBV4-1, the J gene TRBJ2-3; D might be TRBD2 (5 bases). Germline V gene sequence: CDR1 MGHRA, CDR2 YSYEKL. This CDR3 is built from 16 residues. V was trimmed by 2 bases and J by 6 bases, leaving 18 bases between them. CDR3 amino acids: CASSQRTVTQRDTQYF. The CDR3 DNA reads TGCGCCAGCAGCCAAAGGACTGTAACTCAAAGGGATACGCAGTATTTT.

The V and J genes are TRBV4-3 and TRBJ1-2; a possible D gene is TRBD1 (6 bases). CDR3 length: 16 amino acids. Germline CDR1 is LGHNA and CDR2 is YSLEER. Trimming stripped 0 bases from V and 3 bases from J, with 14 bases between. CDR3 region: CASSQDPNREDYGYTF. For the CDR3, the DNA is TGCGCCAGCAGCCAAGATCCTAACAGGGAAGACTATGGCTACACCTTC.

The CDR3: CASSGTGGTDTQYF. CDR3 nucleotides: TGTGCCTCCTCCGGGACAGGGGGCACAGATACGCAGTATTTT. V is TRBV30 and J is TRBJ2-3; 10 bases are a match to TRBD1. Per the germline V gene, CDR1 is GTSNPN and CDR2 is SVGIG (reference sequence). The CDR3 contains 14 residues. The ends lost 7 bases at V and 1 base at J; junction bases unmatched: 5.

J is TRBJ2-1 and V is TRBV30; D call uncertain. From germline, CDR1 is GTSNPN and CDR2 SVGIG (reference sequence). The CDR3 has 13 amino acids. Trimming left V 0 bases short and J 7 bases short, with 10 bases between. In DNA form, the CDR3 reads TGTGCCTGGAGTGTTGGTAGCAGAAATGAGCAGTTCTTC. Translated: CAWSVGSRNEQFF.

The chain links TRBV7-2 to TRBJ1-1; D perhaps matches TRBD1 (6 bases). This CDR3 contains 11 residues. The germline CDR1 and CDR2 sequences are SGHTA and FQGNSA. V was cut by 6 bases and J by 11 bases, with 13 bases left in between. CDR3 amino acids: CASSPGTSAFF. CDR3 nucleotide sequence: TGTGCCAGCAGTCCAGGGACATCCGCTTTCTTT.

Worth noting for this clone: The sample carries other DNA sequences with the same CDR3. The V call is TRBV4-2, the J call TRBJ1-1, with D possibly matching TRBD1 (5 bases). Germline V lookup: CDR1 LGHNA, CDR2 YNFKEQ. The ends were cut back, 0 bases at V and 7 bases at J, with 12 bases in the middle. CDR3 length equals 14 residues. In DNA, the CDR3 is TGTGCCAGCAGCCAAGAGGAGGGGAAGGGTGAAGCTTTCTTT. Its protein is CASSQEEGKGEAFF.

J is TRBJ2-6 and V is TRBV6-1; D is unresolved. CDR1 and CDR2 (germline): MNHNS, SASEGT. Between the trimmed V and J ends, which lost 2 bases and 2 bases, there was a span of 4 bases. This CDR3 region has 14 residues. The CDR3 protein is CASSEITGANVLTF. The DNA of the CDR3 is TGTGCCAGCAGTGAAATTACTGGGGCCAACGTCCTGACTTTC.

This chain joins TRBV4-1 and TRBJ2-2; D is possibly TRBD2 (5 bases). The CDR3 extends over 17 amino acids. The V gene's germline CDR1 is MGHRA and CDR2 YSYEKL. V was pared by 0 bases and J by 0 bases, with 11 bases between. CDR3 in DNA: TGCGCCAGCAGCCAAGATATTCCGGGATCGAACACCGGGGAGCTGTTTTTT. Translation: CASSQDIPGSNTGELFF.

The gene calls are TRBV5-1 and TRBJ2-7, with 9 nucleotides matching TRBD2. Germline CDR1 and CDR2: SGHRS and YFSETQ. The junction had 9 bases not matched to a gene; V was cut back by 4 bases and J by 1 base. CDR3 length: 16 residues. The CDR3 sequence: CASSGGLAQTSYEQYF. The CDR3 DNA reads as TGCGCCAGCAGCGGGGGACTAGCTCAAACTTCCTACGAGCAGTACTTC. The full variable domain, in which reference TRBV5-1 and TRBJ2-7 provide the parts outside the CDR3, is KAGVTQTPRYLIKTRGQQVTLSCSPISGHRSVSWYQQTPGQGLQFLFEYFSETQRNKGNFPGRFSGRQFSNSRSEMNVSTLELGDSALYLCASSGGLAQTSYEQYFGPGTRLTVT.

The chain recombines TRBV6-1 with TRBJ2-2; TRBD1 aligns across 11 bases. The length of the CDR3 is 15 residues. Germline trimming cut 7 bases from V and 4 bases from J; bases unmatched to any gene: 5. Germline CDR1 reads MNHNS; CDR2 reads SASEGT. The CDR3 reads CASNGDRGITGELFF. CDR3 DNA: TGTGCCAGCAACGGGGACAGGGGGATCACCGGGGAGCTGTTTTTT.

The V and J genes are TRBV19 and TRBJ2-2; TRBD2 aligns across 7 bases. Trimming took 3 bases from V and 7 from J; bases not matched to a gene: 5. Germline CDR1 and CDR2: LNHDA and SQIVND (reference sequence). This CDR3 spans 14 amino acids. CDR3 protein: CASSIGLGSGELFF. The CDR3 DNA follows: TGTGCCAGTAGTATCGGACTAGGGAGCGGGGAGCTGTTTTTT.

This chain uses TRBV7-9 with TRBJ2-1; 11 bases agree with TRBD2. This CDR3 is 15 amino acids long. Germline V gene data show CDR1 as SEHNR and CDR2 as FQNEAQ (reference sequence). V lost 3 bases and J lost 7; bases outside the gene matches: 5. The CDR3 sequence: CASSFSGGVKNEQFF. The CDR3 nucleotides read TGTGCCAGCAGCTTTAGCGGGGGGGTTAAGAATGAGCAGTTCTTC.

The V gene is TRBV5-1, the J gene TRBJ2-1, with D perhaps TRBD1 (7 bases). V gave up 4 bases and J gave up 7 bases, with 27 bases separating them. Per the germline V gene, CDR1 is SGHRS and CDR2 is YFSETQ. This CDR3 has 18 amino acids. The CDR3 region is CASSRTRQGLPVGNEQFF. The CDR3 DNA is TGCGCCAGCAGCCGCACCAGACAGGGACTGCCGGTTGGGAATGAGCAGTTCTTC.

J is TRBJ2-1 and V is TRBV6-1, with a weak D call TRBD2 (6 bases). V gave up 6 bases and J gave up 8 bases, with 11 bases separating them. Germline V gives CDR1 MNHNS, CDR2 SASEGT. The CDR3 runs 12 residues. The CDR3 DNA follows: TGTGCCAGCAGGGGGGGAGTCCATGAGCAGTTCTTC. Encoded protein: CASRGGVHEQFF.

The chain links TRBV6-1 to TRBJ1-5, with D perhaps TRBD1 (5 bases). The CDR3 length is 16 residues. Germline V gene lookup returns CDR1 MNHNS and CDR2 SASEGT. Trimming took off 2 bases at V and 1 base at J, with 12 bases between the two ends. CDR3 in amino acids: CASSERRGLSNQPQHF. Written as DNA, the CDR3 is TGTGCCAGCAGTGAAAGAAGGGGACTCAGCAATCAGCCCCAGCATTTT.

J is TRBJ2-1 and V is TRBV18, with 9 nucleotides matching TRBD1. The J segment lost 5 bases and the V segment lost 3 bases, leaving 11 bases of the junction unmatched. The CDR3 is 17 residues long. Germline CDR1 KGHSH, CDR2 LQKENI. The CDR3 nucleotides are TGTGCCAGCTCACCCCAAACGATGGACAGGGGCGACAATGAGCAGTTCTTC. Its translation is CASSPQTMDRGDNEQFF.

The chain combines TRBV5-4 with TRBJ2-7, with a tentative D call TRBD1 (5 bases). The CDR3 consists of 16 residues. The V and J ends lost 1 base and 3 bases respectively, with 17 bases between them. Germline V gives CDR1 SGHNT, CDR2 YYREEE (reference sequence). CDR3 in DNA: TGTGCCAGCAGCTTGTCAGGGCTCGGGCGACTCTACGAGCAGTACTTC. This translates into CASSLSGLGRLYEQYF.

This clone showed up just once. In the same sample, other DNA sequences code for this CDR3. The V and J genes are TRBV5-6 and TRBJ2-3, with D perhaps TRBD1 (6 bases). Trimming left V 2 bases short and J 0 bases short, with 13 bases between. The CDR3 runs to 16 residues. Germline V CDR1 and CDR2: SGHDT, YYEEEE. CDR3 loop: CASSLMDRPSTDTQYF. The CDR3, as DNA: TGTGCCAGCAGCTTAATGGACAGACCTAGCACAGATACGCAGTATTTT.

The count of this clone is one. The rearrangement links TRBV30 to TRBJ1-2; D is uncertain. CDR3 length equals 12 residues. The germline V and J ends were trimmed by 2 bases and 4 bases, with 8 bases remaining between them. Germline lookup yields CDR1 GTSNPN and CDR2 SVGIG (reference sequence). The chain's CDR3 is CAWSPGSYGYTF. The CDR3 nucleotides are TGTGCCTGGAGTCCGGGGTCCTATGGCTACACCTTC.